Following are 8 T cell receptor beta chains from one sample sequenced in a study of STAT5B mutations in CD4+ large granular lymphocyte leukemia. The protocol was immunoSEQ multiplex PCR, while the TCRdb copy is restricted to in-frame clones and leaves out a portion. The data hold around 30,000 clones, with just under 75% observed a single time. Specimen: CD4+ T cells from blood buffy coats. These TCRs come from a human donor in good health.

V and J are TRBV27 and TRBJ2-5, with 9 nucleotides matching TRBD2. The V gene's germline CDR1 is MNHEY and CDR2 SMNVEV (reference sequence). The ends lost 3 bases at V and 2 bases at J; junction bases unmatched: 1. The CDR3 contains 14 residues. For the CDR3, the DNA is TGTGCCAGCAGTTTCAGCGGGGGGCAAGAGACCCAGTACTTC. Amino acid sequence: CASSFSGGQETQYF.

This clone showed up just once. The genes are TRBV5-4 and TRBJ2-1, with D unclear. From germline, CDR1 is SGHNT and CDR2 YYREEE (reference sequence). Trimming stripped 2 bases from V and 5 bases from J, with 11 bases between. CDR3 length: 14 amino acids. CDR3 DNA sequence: TGTGCCAGCAGCTTCTTAACAGAACACAATGAGCAGTTCTTC. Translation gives CASSFLTEHNEQFF.

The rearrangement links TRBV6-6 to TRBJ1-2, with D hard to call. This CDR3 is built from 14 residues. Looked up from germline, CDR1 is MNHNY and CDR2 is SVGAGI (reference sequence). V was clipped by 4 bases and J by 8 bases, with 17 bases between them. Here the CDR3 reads CASSFRASPLGYTF. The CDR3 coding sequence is TGTGCCAGCAGTTTTCGGGCCTCGCCCTTGGGCTACACCTTC.

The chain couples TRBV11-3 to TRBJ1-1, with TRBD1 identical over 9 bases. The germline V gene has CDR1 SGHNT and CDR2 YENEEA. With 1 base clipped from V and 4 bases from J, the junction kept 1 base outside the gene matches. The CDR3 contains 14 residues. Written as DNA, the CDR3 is TGTGCCAGCAGCTTAGTGGGACAGGGCACTGAAGCTTTCTTT. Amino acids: CASSLVGQGTEAFF.

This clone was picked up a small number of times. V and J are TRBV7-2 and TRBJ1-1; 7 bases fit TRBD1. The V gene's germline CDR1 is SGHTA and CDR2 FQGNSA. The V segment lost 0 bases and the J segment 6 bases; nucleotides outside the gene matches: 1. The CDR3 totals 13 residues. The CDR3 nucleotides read TGTGCCAGCAGCTTAGCGGGGACAGCTGAAGCTTTCTTT. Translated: CASSLAGTAEAFF.

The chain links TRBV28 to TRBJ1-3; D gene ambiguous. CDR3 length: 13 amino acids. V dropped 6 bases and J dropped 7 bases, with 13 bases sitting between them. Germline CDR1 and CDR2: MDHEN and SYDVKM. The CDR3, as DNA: TGTGCCAGCAGCCCTTCTAGGCGCAACACCATATATTTT. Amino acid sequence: CASSPSRRNTIYF.

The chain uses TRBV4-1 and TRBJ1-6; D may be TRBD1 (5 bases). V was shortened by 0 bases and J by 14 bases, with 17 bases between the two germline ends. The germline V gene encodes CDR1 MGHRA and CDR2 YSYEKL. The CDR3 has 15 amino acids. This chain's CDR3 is CASSQDRGAGISLHF. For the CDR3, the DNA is TGCGCCAGCAGCCAAGACCGGGGCGCGGGGATTTCCCTCCACTTT.

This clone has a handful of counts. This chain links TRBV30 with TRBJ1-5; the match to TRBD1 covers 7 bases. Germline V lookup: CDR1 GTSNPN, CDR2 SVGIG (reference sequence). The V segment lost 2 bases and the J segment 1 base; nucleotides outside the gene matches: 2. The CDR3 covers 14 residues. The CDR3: CAWSKGASNQPQHF. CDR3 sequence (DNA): TGTGCCTGGAGTAAGGGGGCGAGCAATCAGCCCCAGCATTTT. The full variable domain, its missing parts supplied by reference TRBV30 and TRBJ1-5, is SQTIHQWPATLVQPVGSPLSLECTVEGTSNPNLYWYRQAAGRGLQLLFYSVGIGQISSEVPQNLSASRPQDRQFILSSKKLLLSDSGFYLCAWSKGASNQPQHFGDGTRLSIL.